This T cell receptor beta chain came from a study of early T cells in non-severe SARS-CoV-2 infection. Germline V gene sequence: CDR1 MNHEY, CDR2 SVGEGT. This CDR3 comprises 11 residues. V dropped 6 bases and J dropped 6; count of bases not matched to a gene: 2. By share, this clonotype ranks as large (0.1 to 1%). TCRdb re-analysed the 5' RACE reads in MiXCR, keeping a single row per CDR3 protein. Counted here are tens of thousands of distinct CDR3 sequences, about 10% occurring once; the ten biggest clones make up about an eighth. This clonotype originated in an adult who was a healthcare worker with PCR-confirmed SARS-CoV-2 infection or an uninfected control (not recorded which). Sequences were derived from whole blood, sampled at baseline. The chain carries TRBV6-2 or TRBV6-3 and TRBJ2-7, with 7 bases fitting TRBD2. CDR3 bases: TGTGCCAGCAGAACGGGGGGCGAGCAGTACTTC. This encodes CASRTGGEQYF.